The 21 T cell receptor beta chains presented below share a single source sample, sequenced in a study of siplizumab effects on memory and regulatory T cells. Method: immunoSEQ multiplex PCR; TCRdb's copy keeps in-frame clones and lacks some. Of about 56,000 clones listed, 95% to 98% are singletons. The specimen was naive CD8+ T cells sorted from blood. The source is a human donor in good health.

This rearrangement joins TRBV5-8 to TRBJ2-4; D is perhaps TRBD1 or TRBD2 (6 bases each). Trimming took off 4 bases at V and 7 bases at J, with 12 bases between the two ends. This CDR3 spans 13 amino acids. Germline V CDR1 and CDR2: SGHTS, YDEGEE. The CDR3 protein is CASSPQGGNIQYF. The CDR3 nucleotides are TGTGCCAGCAGCCCACAGGGAGGTAACATTCAGTACTTC. The whole variable domain, remainder taken from reference TRBV5-8 and TRBJ2-4, is EAGVTQSPTHLIKTRGQQATLRCSPISGHTSVYWYQQALGLGLQFLLWYDEGEERNRGNFPPRFSGRQFPNYSSELNVNALELEDSALYLCASSPQGGNIQYFGAGTRLSVL.

This clone was recorded only once. CDR3 nucleotide sequence: TGCGCCAGCAGCCAAGGGACAGGGAACGAGCAGTACTTC. This encodes CASSQGTGNEQYF. This rearrangement joins TRBV4-1 to TRBJ2-7; 8 bases match TRBD1. The CDR3 runs to 13 residues. The V segment lost 1 base and the J segment 5 bases; nucleotides outside the gene matches: 1. Germline values: CDR1 MGHRA, CDR2 YSYEKL.

About this clone itself: Different DNA sequences within this sample yield the same CDR3. The J gene is TRBJ1-5, the V gene TRBV2; D might be TRBD1 (5 bases). CDR1 and CDR2 from the germline V gene are SNHLY and FYNNEI. This CDR3 has 11 amino acids. The germline V and J ends were trimmed by 2 bases and 11 bases, with 7 bases remaining between them. In DNA form, the CDR3 reads TGTGCCAGCAGTGAACGGGGGTCCCAGCATTTT. Translated, it gives CASSERGSQHF.

The chain employs TRBV6-6 and TRBJ1-4, with 7 positions matching TRBD1. Germline V lookup: CDR1 MNHNY, CDR2 SVGAGI (reference sequence). The CDR3 is made up of 14 amino acids. Trimming cost V 5 bases and J 6 bases; bases outside gene matches: 6. The DNA of the CDR3 is TGTGCCAGCAGTCTCACAGGGGAGGATGAAAAACTGTTTTTT. Residues: CASSLTGEDEKLFF.

The rearrangement joins TRBV9 to TRBJ1-4; 10 bases are shared with TRBD1. Germline V CDR1 and CDR2: SGDLS, YYNGEE. V dropped 2 bases and J dropped 5; count of bases not matched to a gene: 9. The CDR3 totals 17 residues. This chain's CDR3 is CASSVPGTGDLNEKLFF. CDR3 bases: TGTGCCAGCAGCGTCCCCGGGACAGGGGATCTAAATGAAAAACTGTTTTTT.

This chain links TRBV11-3 with TRBJ2-2; 11 nucleotides match TRBD2. The trim removed 6 bases at V and 4 bases at J, leaving 13 bases unmatched. Germline-derived CDR1 and CDR2 are SGHNT and YENEEA. The CDR3 length is 18 residues. The CDR3 loop reads CASRRGLAAKLGTGELFF. The CDR3 DNA sequence: TGTGCCAGCAGACGGGGACTAGCGGCTAAACTGGGCACCGGGGAGCTGTTTTTT.

The chain recombines TRBV4-1 with TRBJ2-1, with 10 bases lining up with TRBD2. This CDR3 is 15 amino acids long. V dropped 1 base and J dropped 8; count of bases not matched to a gene: 5. Looked up from germline, CDR1 is MGHRA and CDR2 is YSYEKL. CDR3 coding DNA: TGCGCCAGCAGCCAAGCGGCTAGCGGGAGTCATGAGCAGTTCTTC. The encoded protein is CASSQAASGSHEQFF.

This chain connects TRBV19 to TRBJ1-5; D not certain. Germline V gives CDR1 LNHDA, CDR2 SQIVND (reference sequence). The CDR3 extends over 12 amino acids. Trimming pared 1 base from V and 7 bases from J, leaving 5 bases between. DNA for the CDR3: TGTGCCAGTAGTATAGGAGAGCAGCCCCAGCATTTT. Residues: CASSIGEQPQHF. Complete variable domain (other parts from reference TRBV19 and TRBJ1-5): DGGITQSPKYLFRKEGQNVTLSCEQNLNHDAMYWYRQDPGQGLRLIYYSQIVNDFQKGDIAEGYSVSREKKESFPLTVTSAQKNPTAFYLCASSIGEQPQHFGDGTRLSIL.

In regard to this clone: Mismatch with germline at one junction end may stem from a read error. The V gene is TRBV9, the J gene TRBJ2-7; tentatively, D is TRBD2 (6 bases). This CDR3 is built from 11 residues. Per the germline V gene, CDR1 is SGDLS and CDR2 is YYNGEE. Written as DNA, the CDR3 is TGCTCTTCTGGAGGGCCAAACGAGCAGTACTTC. The encoded protein is CSSGGPNEQYF.

V is TRBV4-2 and J is TRBJ2-5, with D perhaps being TRBD1 or TRBD2 (5 bases each). Trimming stripped 0 bases from V and 5 bases from J, with 13 bases between. Germline lookup yields CDR1 LGHNA and CDR2 YNFKEQ. CDR3 length: 15 residues. CDR3 residues: CASSQDMGDGETQYF. The CDR3 region has the DNA TGTGCCAGCAGCCAAGATATGGGGGACGGGGAGACCCAGTACTTC.

CDR3 in amino acids: CASSYGGLGDNEQFF. The CDR3 DNA reads as TGTGCCAGCAGTTACGGGGGTCTGGGGGACAATGAGCAGTTCTTC. This sequence joins TRBV6-5 and TRBJ2-1; tentatively, D is TRBD1 or TRBD2 (5 bases each). Germline V gene lookup returns CDR1 MNHEY and CDR2 SVGAGI. CDR3 length equals 15 residues. V lost 2 bases, J lost 5 bases, and 13 bases lay in between.

This chain joins TRBV28 and TRBJ2-1; D is uncertain. CDR3 length: 15 amino acids. V was pared by 1 base and J by 0 bases, with 7 bases between. The germline V gene encodes CDR1 MDHEN and CDR2 SYDVKM. This chain's CDR3 is CASSLSLNSYNEQFF. Here the CDR3 DNA reads TGTGCCAGCAGTTTATCACTCAACTCCTACAATGAGCAGTTCTTC.

This clone was counted a single time. This chain connects TRBV4-1 to TRBJ2-3; 10 bases are shared with TRBD2. CDR3 size: 16 residues. With 1 base clipped from V and 1 base from J, the junction kept 2 bases outside the gene matches. Looked up from germline, CDR1 is MGHRA and CDR2 is YSYEKL. The chain's CDR3 is CASSQGTSGGTDTQYF. The CDR3 region has the DNA TGCGCCAGCAGCCAAGGGACTAGCGGAGGCACAGATACGCAGTATTTT.

The chain couples TRBV5-6 to TRBJ2-7; 7 bases agree with TRBD2. The germline gives CDR1 SGHDT, CDR2 YYEEEE. The CDR3 loop spans 12 amino acids. V lost 4 bases and J lost 6; bases outside the gene matches: 4. This chain's CDR3 is CASSAGVGEQYF. CDR3 nucleotide sequence: TGTGCCAGCAGCGCGGGAGTCGGCGAGCAGTACTTC. The complete variable domain, with remaining parts taken from reference TRBV5-6 and TRBJ2-7, reads DAGVTQSPTHLIKTRGQQVTLRCSPKSGHDTVSWYQQALGQGPQFIFQYYEEEERQRGNFPDRFSGHQFPNYSSELNVNALLLGDSALYLCASSAGVGEQYFGPGTRLTVT.

This clone was recorded only once. The chain has TRBV2 and TRBJ1-3; D not resolved. Germline lookup yields CDR1 SNHLY and CDR2 FYNNEI. V was clipped by 5 bases and J by 0 bases, with 11 bases between them. CDR3 size: 15 residues. The CDR3 region is CASSPTGSSGNTIYF. DNA of the CDR3: TGTGCCAGCAGTCCGACTGGGAGCTCTGGAAACACCATATATTTT.

This chain joins TRBV7-9 and TRBJ2-5; 11 positions match TRBD1. Germline V gene data show CDR1 as SEHNR and CDR2 as FQNEAQ (reference sequence). The CDR3 has 15 amino acids. V shed 5 bases and J 5 bases; nucleotides not matched to a gene: 7. This CDR3 reads CASSTGTGGSETQYF. The CDR3 nucleotides read TGTGCCAGCAGCACCGGGACAGGGGGGAGTGAGACCCAGTACTTC.

The chain employs TRBV5-4 and TRBJ2-5; no clear D. Deletions cut 4 bases from V and 3 bases from J, with 10 bases between. The CDR3 covers 13 residues. Germline CDR1 SGHNT, CDR2 YYREEE (reference sequence). CDR3 DNA: TGTGCCAGCAGCCCGACATGGGAAGAGACCCAGTACTTC. This translates into CASSPTWEETQYF.

This chain joins TRBV6-6 and TRBJ1-5; D uncertain. The V gene lost 5 bases and the J gene lost 1 base, with 9 bases spanning the gap. The CDR3 sequence is 14 residues long. Germline values: CDR1 MNHNY, CDR2 SVGAGI (reference sequence). The CDR3 DNA is TGTGCCAGCAGTGTGGGTCTAAGCAATCAGCCCCAGCATTTT. The encoded protein is CASSVGLSNQPQHF.

The sample holds one count of this clone. The V call is TRBV5-6, the J call TRBJ2-7, with D perhaps TRBD1 (6 bases). The CDR3 length is 13 residues. CDR1 and CDR2 from the germline V gene are SGHDT and YYEEEE. Deletions cut 1 base from V and 3 bases from J, with 8 bases between. CDR3 sequence reads: CASSLQDSYEQYF. Written as DNA, the CDR3 is TGTGCCAGCAGCTTGCAGGACAGCTACGAGCAGTACTTC.

The genes are TRBV7-2 and TRBJ2-5; 7 nucleotides match TRBD1. The CDR3 spans 14 residues. Losses at the gene ends were 1 base for V and 2 bases for J; bases not matched to a gene: 1. Germline V CDR1 and CDR2: SGHTA, FQGNSA. CDR3: CASSLVRGQETQYF. For the CDR3, the DNA is TGTGCCAGCAGCTTAGTCAGGGGGCAAGAGACCCAGTACTTC.

In the case of this clone: Within the sample, other DNA sequences also encode this same CDR3. This chain links TRBV28 with TRBJ1-1, with a possible D match to TRBD1 (6 bases). This CDR3 is 14 amino acids long. Trimming cost V 4 bases and J 2 bases, with 11 bases left between them. Germline V gene sequence: CDR1 MDHEN, CDR2 SYDVKM. For the CDR3, the DNA is TGTGCCAGCAGTTCACAGGGTATTAACACTGAAGCTTTCTTT. This gives the protein CASSSQGINTEAFF. Looking up the rest from reference TRBV28 and TRBJ1-1 gives the full variable domain: DVKVTQSSRYLVKRTGEKVFLECVQDMDHENMFWYRQDPGLGLRLIYFSYDVKMKEKGDIPEGYSVSREKKERFSLILESASTNQTSMYLCASSSQGINTEAFFGQGTRLTVV.